The rows below give T cell receptor beta chains drawn from one sample of a study of T cell responses to AZD1222 COVID-19 vaccine. The assay was immunoSEQ multiplex PCR, and TCRdb's table has in-frame clones only and misses some. The data show over 130,000 clones, more than 80% seen once. This material consisted of peripheral blood, taken 28 days after the second AZD1222 dose. The receptors stem from an adult who received the AZD1222 COVID-19 vaccine. Both conserved end residues are part of each CDR3. The D gene is left open where the match is weak. Some rows mark clone size as missing; the rest say once, few, many or name a class of expanded clone.

>TRBJ2-7|-|-|TRBV5-5
TGTGCCAGCAGCTTGGCTTGGGAGGCATACGAGCAGTACTTC
CASSLAWEAYEQYF
>TRBJ2-7|TRBD2|-|TRBV6-1
TGTGCCAGCAGTGATTCTTGGGCTAGCGGGAGAAATCGCGAGCAGTACTTC
CASSDSWASGRNREQYF
>TRBJ1-1|-|-|TRBV30
TGTGCCTGGAGTGCAACGCAGGGGACTGAAGCTTTCTTT
CAWSATQGTEAFF
>TRBJ1-2|-|-|TRBV5-1
TGCGCCAGCAGCTTGGTAGGACAGCTCTACTATGGCTACACCTTC
CASSLVGQLYYGYTF
>TRBJ2-7|TRBD2|-|TRBV3-1/TRBV3-2
TGTGCCAGCAGCCCCCCCAAGCGGGAGGGCCCCCTCGAGCAGTACTTC
CASSPPKREGPLEQYF
>TRBJ1-2|TRBD1|-|TRBV9
TGTGCCAGCAGCCCCTTAGGGACAGGGGGCTATGGCTACACCTTC
CASSPLGTGGYGYTF
>TRBJ1-1|TRBD1|once|TRBV2
TGTGCCAGCACCACGGGACAGGGGAACACTGAAGCTTTCTTT
CASTTGQGNTEAFF
>TRBJ1-1|-|-|TRBV4-1
TGCGCCAGCAGCCAGAGGGAATCGGTGGCTTTCTTT
CASSQRESVAFF
>TRBJ2-7|-|-|TRBV6-5
TGTGCCAGCAGGGAGGCTATTGACGAGCAGTACTTC
CASREAIDEQYF
>TRBJ1-5|-|few|TRBV6-1
TGTGCCAGCAGTGTCGGTCCGGCCAATAGCAATCAGCCCCAGCATTTT
CASSVGPANSNQPQHF
>TRBJ2-3|TRBD2|-|TRBV2
TGTGCCAGCAGATTAGCGGGAGTCGGCACAGATACGCAGTATTTT
CASRLAGVGTDTQYF
>TRBJ2-5|-|-|TRBV6-5
TGTGCCAGCAGGTTGGACCTGGGGCGGTTGGAGACCCAGTACTTC
CASRLDLGRLETQYF
>TRBJ1-2|TRBD1|-|TRBV30
TGTGCCTGGAGTGCCCCCACAGGGGATGATTATGGCTACACCTTC
CAWSAPTGDDYGYTF
>TRBJ1-1|TRBD1|-|TRBV18
TGTGCCAGCTCACCAAACAGGGGGGCTGAAGCTTTCTTT
CASSPNRGAEAFF
>TRBJ2-4|-|-|TRBV5-6
TGTGCCAGCAGCTCCGGACACCTGAGGATGGACATTCAGTACTTC
CASSSGHLRMDIQYF
>TRBJ1-5|-|-|TRBV27
TGTGCCAGCAGTTTACGGGGAACGTTCCTCCAGCCCCAGCATTTT
CASSLRGTFLQPQHF